This T cell receptor (beta chain) was sequenced for a study of cytomegalovirus exposure and HLA in healthy donors. Study observations and caveats: Most TCR sequences proved rare, with some public TCRs found in many donors. Relative to equally common others, HLA-associated TCR beta chains showed greater clonal expansion in a later analysis. When the data were analyzed later, several of the most significant clusters appeared to be linked to common viral pathogens.

The primer mix had 60 Vbeta and 13 Jbeta primers. Method: immunoSEQ multiplex PCR; TCRdb's copy keeps in-frame clones and lacks some. The sample records about 190,000 clones, over 65% being singletons. The V segment lost 7 bases and the J segment 5 bases; nucleotides outside the gene matches: 4. Germline CDR1 and CDR2: SQVTM and ANQGSEA. The CDR3 is 12 residues long. Comments on this clone: Its antigen is unidentified.

J is TRBJ2-5 and V is TRBV29-1; the match to TRBD2 covers 10 bases. This receptor was obtained from a woman in her fifties or sixties in good health and CMV-seropositive. Sequencing was performed on PBMCs. The CDR3 sequence is CSGLSGGETQYF. CDR3 in DNA: TGCAGCGGCCTTAGCGGGGGGGAGACCCAGTACTTC. The full variable domain, in which reference TRBV29-1 and TRBJ2-5 provide the parts outside the CDR3, is SAVISQKPSRDICQRGTSLTIQCQVDSQVTMMFWYRQQPGQSLTLIATANQGSEATYESGFVIDKFPISRPNLTFSTLTVSNMSPEDSSIYLCSGLSGGETQYFGPGTRLLVL.